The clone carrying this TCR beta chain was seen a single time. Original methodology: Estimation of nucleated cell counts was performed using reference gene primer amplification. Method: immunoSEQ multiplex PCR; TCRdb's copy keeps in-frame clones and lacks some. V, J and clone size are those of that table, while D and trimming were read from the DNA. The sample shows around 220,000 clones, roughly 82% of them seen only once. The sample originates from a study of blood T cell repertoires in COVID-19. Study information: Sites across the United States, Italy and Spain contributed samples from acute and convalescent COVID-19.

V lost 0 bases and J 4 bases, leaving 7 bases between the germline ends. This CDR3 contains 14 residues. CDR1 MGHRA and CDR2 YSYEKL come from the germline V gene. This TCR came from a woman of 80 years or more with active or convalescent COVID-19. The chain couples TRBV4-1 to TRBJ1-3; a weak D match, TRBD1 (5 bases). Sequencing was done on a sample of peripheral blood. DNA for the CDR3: TGCGCCAGCAGCCAAGACCACAGGGGAAACACCATATATTTT. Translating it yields CASSQDHRGNTIYF.